These 32 T cell receptor beta chains were all obtained from the same sample, sequenced in a study of molecular identifiers for immune sequencing clone quantification. TCRdb processed the PCR reads anew with MiXCR; each CDR3 protein has one entry. The sample has 300,000 to 350,000 distinct CDR3 sequences; over 20% are singletons. Sequenced: naive CD8+ T cells from blood, with Jurkat cell RNA spiked in. The subset denotes: FACS-sorted CD8+CD4-CCR7+CD45RA+ naive T cells. The receptors here all came from a human donor in good health. Some libraries in this study had Jurkat cell RNA spiked in.

This clonotype appeared many times. The gene calls are TRBV20-1 and TRBJ2-7, with TRBD2 as a possible D gene (6 bases). This CDR3 is 14 amino acids long. Germline V gene data show CDR1 as DFQATT and CDR2 as SNEGSKA (reference sequence). Trimming left V 6 bases short and J 1 base short, with 16 bases between. CDR3 sequence (DNA): TGCAGTGCCCCGGTAATCGGGGGTTCCTACGAGCAGTACTTC. Its translation: CSAPVIGGSYEQYF.

Comments on this clonotype: This clone may be a read error of a much larger clone one base away. The CDR3 does not close with the conserved phenylalanine or tryptophan, likely indicating a read error. CDR3 loop: CASSVKGTVYSTDTQYL. The CDR3 region has the DNA TGTGCCAGCAGTGTAAAAGGGACGGTTTATAGCACAGATACGCAGTATCTT. J is TRBJ2-3 and V is TRBV12-3 or TRBV12-4; D possibly uses TRBD1 or TRBD2 (5 bases each). This CDR3 comprises 17 residues. The germline V and J ends were trimmed by 5 bases and 0 bases, with 18 bases remaining between them.

This clonotype was picked up a small number of times. V gene TRBV9 combines with J gene TRBJ2-2, with D possibly being TRBD2 (6 bases). There are 18 residues in the CDR3. Germline-derived CDR1 and CDR2 are SGDLS and YYNGEE. V was pared by 1 base and J by 4 bases, with 20 bases between. The CDR3 DNA reads as TGTGCCAGCAGCGTAAGAGAATGGGACTTGCGCACCACCGGGGAGCTGTTTTTT. It is translated as CASSVREWDLRTTGELFF.

Notes on this clonotype: Just one base apart from a much larger clone, this may be a read error. This rearrangement joins TRBV27 to TRBJ1-1, with 7 bases lining up with TRBD1. Looked up from germline, CDR1 is MNHEY and CDR2 is SMNVEV (reference sequence). The CDR3 is 13 residues long. The CDR3 loop reads CAGSPGQVLEAFF. The CDR3 DNA reads TGTGCCGGCAGCCCCGGACAGGTTCTTGAAGCTTTCTTT.

This clonotype was seen repeatedly, ten times or more. The chain is built from TRBV7-9 and TRBJ1-1; possible D gene TRBD1, 5 bases. The V gene's germline CDR1 is SEHNR and CDR2 FQNEAQ (reference sequence). The ends were cut back, 5 bases at V and 6 bases at J, with 10 bases in the middle. This CDR3 contains 12 residues. CDR3 protein: CASSLRGAEAFF. The CDR3 DNA sequence: TGTGCCAGCAGCCTGAGGGGTGCTGAAGCTTTCTTT.

In its sample, this clonotype was seen many times. The J gene is TRBJ2-2, the V gene TRBV13; possibly TRBD2 for D (5 bases). Deletions cut 8 bases from V and 0 bases from J, with 10 bases between. CDR3 length: 14 residues. The germline V gene has CDR1 PRHDT and CDR2 FYEKMQ (reference sequence). CDR3 bases: TGTGCCAGCCGATTCGGGGCGAACACCGGGGAGCTGTTTTTT. Residues: CASRFGANTGELFF. The full variable domain, in which reference TRBV13 and TRBJ2-2 provide the parts outside the CDR3, is AAGVIQSPRHLIKEKRETATLKCYPIPRHDTVYWYQQGPGQDPQFLISFYEKMQSDKGSIPDRFSAQQFSDYHSELNMSSLELGDSALYFCASRFGANTGELFFGEGSRLTVL.

About this clonotype itself: A read error may be the cause here, since a much bigger clone is one base away. The chain combines TRBV29-1 with TRBJ1-1, with 7 bases aligning to TRBD1. CDR3 size: 13 residues. Per germline, CDR1 SQVTM and CDR2 ANQGSEA. Written as DNA, the CDR3 is TGCAGCGTCGTGGACAGGATGAACACTGAAGCTTCCTTT. Amino acid sequence: CSVVDRMNTEASF.

There are many counts of this clonotype. The rearrangement joins TRBV9 to TRBJ2-5; no clear D. Per the germline V gene, CDR1 is SGDLS and CDR2 is YYNGEE. There are 12 residues in the CDR3. The V gene lost 0 bases and the J gene lost 3 bases, with 3 bases spanning the gap. The CDR3, as DNA: TGTGCCAGCAGCGTAGACGAAGAGACCCAGTACTTC. Its protein product is CASSVDEETQYF.

To note about this clonotype: Given a much more abundant clone one base away, this may be a read error. In DNA form, the CDR3 reads TGTGCCAGCAGTTTAATGGGGACACTAGAGAGCACTGAAGCTTTCTTT. Its protein is CASSLMGTLESTEAFF. The chain links TRBV12-3 or TRBV12-4 to TRBJ1-1; TRBD1 might be the D (6 bases). V lost 2 bases and J 4 bases, leaving 17 bases between the germline ends. This CDR3 spans 16 amino acids.

This clonotype was counted only a few times. This sequence joins TRBV9 and TRBJ2-2, with D unclear. The length of the CDR3 is 14 residues. Trimming cost V 0 bases and J 4 bases, with 7 bases left between them. Looked up from germline, CDR1 is SGDLS and CDR2 is YYNGEE. The CDR3 reads CASSVGRTTGELFF. CDR3 bases: TGTGCCAGCAGCGTAGGCAGAACCACCGGGGAGCTGTTTTTT.

A remark on this clonotype: Since no conserved phenylalanine or tryptophan closes the CDR3, a read error is the likely cause. The chain employs TRBV27 and TRBJ2-6, with D perhaps being TRBD1 or TRBD2 (6 bases each). The CDR3 spans 17 residues. V was clipped by 2 bases and J by 0 bases, with 11 bases between them. Germline assignment: CDR1 MNHEY and CDR2 SMNVEV (reference sequence). This chain's CDR3 is CASSLKGGLSGANVLTL. CDR3 nucleotides: TGTGCCAGCAGTTTAAAGGGGGGCCTCTCTGGGGCCAACGTCCTGACTCTC.

This clonotype was seen ten or more times. The gene calls are TRBV6-1 and TRBJ2-7; D is perhaps TRBD2 (5 bases). The CDR3 length is 12 residues. Germline CDR1 MNHNS, CDR2 SASEGT. V was trimmed by 6 bases and J by 3 bases, leaving 9 bases between them. CDR3 DNA sequence: TGTGCCAGCAGGGCGGGTTTCTACGAGCAGTACTTC. Amino acids: CASRAGFYEQYF.

CDR3 in DNA: TGTGCCAGCAGTTCCGCAGGGGAAAATGGCTACACCTTC. As protein: CASSSAGENGYTF. The rearrangement uses TRBV12-3 or TRBV12-4 and TRBJ1-2, with D possibly being TRBD1 (6 bases). The ends were cut back, 4 bases at V and 6 bases at J, with 12 bases in the middle. The CDR3 consists of 13 residues.

This clonotype was counted a few times. The CDR3 spells CASRSLTGDRGQETQYF. Here the CDR3 DNA reads TGTGCCAGTAGATCATTAACTGGGGACAGGGGGCAAGAGACCCAGTACTTC. This sequence joins TRBV19 and TRBJ2-5, with 11 bases identical to TRBD1. Germline CDR1 LNHDA, CDR2 SQIVND (reference sequence). V was clipped by 6 bases and J by 2 bases; unmatched bases: 11. The CDR3 is made up of 17 amino acids.

This clonotype was seen at least ten times. V gene TRBV6-6 combines with J gene TRBJ2-5; D not certain. Trimming took off 3 bases at V and 5 bases at J, with 16 bases between the two ends. CDR1 and CDR2 (germline): MNHNY, SVGAGI (reference sequence). This CDR3 spans 15 amino acids. Written as DNA, the CDR3 is TGTGCCAGCAGTTATCTGCCCCTTCCTCCGGAGACCCAGTACTTC. Amino acids: CASSYLPLPPETQYF.

At least ten counts were recorded for this clonotype. This chain links TRBV4-1 with TRBJ1-5, with D uncertain. V lost 3 bases and J lost 0, with 6 bases in between. Germline V lookup: CDR1 MGHRA, CDR2 YSYEKL. The CDR3 spans 14 residues. CDR3 region: CASSQIASNQPQHF. CDR3 bases: TGCGCCAGCAGCCAGATAGCTAGCAATCAGCCCCAGCATTTT.

Details on this clonotype: A read error may be the cause here, since a much bigger clone is one base away. The missing conserved phenylalanine or tryptophan at the end of this CDR3 makes a read error likely. The chain couples TRBV7-8 to TRBJ1-1; D is unresolved. Germline V gene data show CDR1 as SGHVS and CDR2 as FQNEAQ. Trimming left V 2 bases short and J 1 base short, with 8 bases between. CDR3 length: 14 amino acids. The CDR3 region is CASSLPYENTEAFL. CDR3 nucleotides: TGTGCCAGCAGCTTACCCTACGAGAACACTGAAGCTTTCCTT.

The sample holds many counts of this clonotype. V usage is TRBV27 and J usage is TRBJ2-7, with D tentatively TRBD2 (7 bases). V shed 2 bases and J shed 2 bases, with 13 bases lying between them. Germline CDR1 is MNHEY and CDR2 is SMNVEV (reference sequence). The CDR3 consists of 15 residues. The CDR3 region is CASSLTQGGTYEQYF. The CDR3 DNA follows: TGTGCCAGCAGTTTAACACAGGGAGGGACCTACGAGCAGTACTTC.

This clonotype was detected ten times or more. This chain uses TRBV6-2 or TRBV6-3 with TRBJ2-3; 7 positions match TRBD1. After removal of 5 bases from V and 6 bases from J, the junction contained 14 bases not matched to a gene. Germline-derived CDR1 and CDR2 are MNHEY and SVGEGT. The CDR3 extends over 16 amino acids. The CDR3 spells CASSAAGDRLSDTQYF. CDR3 DNA: TGTGCCAGCAGTGCCGCCGGGGACAGATTATCTGATACGCAGTATTTT.

There are many counts of this clonotype. The V gene is TRBV7-9, the J gene TRBJ2-1; TRBD1 agrees at 7 bases. Germline CDR1 is SEHNR and CDR2 is FQNEAQ (reference sequence). The CDR3 has 12 amino acids. V was clipped by 5 bases and J by 14 bases; unmatched bases: 9. The CDR3: CASSGLTGKEFF. In DNA form, the CDR3 reads TGTGCCAGCAGCGGTTTGACAGGGAAGGAGTTCTTC.

The chain employs TRBV20-1 and TRBJ2-7; the match to TRBD1 covers 12 bases. CDR1 is DFQATT and CDR2 is SNEGSKA in the germline V gene (reference sequence). With 3 bases clipped from V and 6 bases from J, the junction kept 12 bases outside the gene matches. CDR3 length equals 16 residues. CDR3 residues: CSARAPTGTGGSEQYF. The DNA for the CDR3 is TGCAGTGCTAGGGCCCCAACCGGGACAGGGGGCTCCGAGCAGTACTTC.

This clonotype has at least ten counts. The rearrangement joins TRBV25-1 to TRBJ2-2; D perhaps matches TRBD2 (6 bases). The CDR3 is made up of 17 amino acids. CDR1 and CDR2 (germline): MGHDK, SYGVNS. V was pared by 3 bases and J by 2 bases, with 16 bases between. The CDR3 coding sequence is TGTGCCAGCAGTGACCCCCGGGGGTTCGTTAACACCGGGGAGCTGTTTTTT. It yields the protein CASSDPRGFVNTGELFF.

This clonotype has only one observation. This sequence joins TRBV6-5 and TRBJ2-7; TRBD1 matches at 9 bases. V lost 8 bases and J lost 0; bases outside the gene matches: 8. The CDR3 is 15 residues long. The germline V gene encodes CDR1 MNHEY and CDR2 SVGAGI. The CDR3 DNA sequence: TGTGCCAGCGGAGCACCGGGACAGGGCTCCTACGAGCAGTACTTC. Translated: CASGAPGQGSYEQYF.

This clonotype was seen many times. The chain uses TRBV7-2 and TRBJ2-3, with 10 bases fitting TRBD1. CDR3 length equals 16 residues. Germline V CDR1 and CDR2: SGHTA, FQGNSA. Trimming took 5 bases from V and 6 from J; bases not matched to a gene: 11. The CDR3 reads CASSPSWTGGLDTQYF. CDR3 nucleotides: TGTGCCAGCAGCCCGTCCTGGACAGGGGGTTTGGATACGCAGTATTTT. The full variable domain, in which reference TRBV7-2 and TRBJ2-3 provide the parts outside the CDR3, is GAGVSQSPSNKVTEKGKDVELRCDPISGHTALYWYRQSLGQGLEFLIYFQGNSAPDKSGLPSDRFSAERTGGSVSTLTIQRTQQEDSAVYLCASSPSWTGGLDTQYFGPGTRLTVL.

Ten or more counts support this clonotype. This chain connects TRBV19 to TRBJ2-6, with 7 positions matching TRBD1. From germline, CDR1 is LNHDA and CDR2 SQIVND (reference sequence). This CDR3 is built from 15 residues. Trimming cost V 9 bases and J 0 bases; bases outside gene matches: 5. The CDR3, as DNA: TGTGCCAGCCGGGACAGATACTCTGGGGCCAACGTCCTGACTTTC. Translated: CASRDRYSGANVLTF.

Here the CDR3 reads CASSQTTGLLYEQYF. CDR3 nucleotides: TGTGCCAGCAGCCAAACCACAGGGCTACTCTACGAGCAGTACTTC. The chain carries TRBV7-9 and TRBJ2-7, with D possibly TRBD1 on 6 matching bases. Trimming left V 5 bases short and J 3 bases short, with 17 bases between. This CDR3 region has 15 residues. Germline loops: CDR1 SEHNR, CDR2 FQNEAQ (reference sequence).

This clonotype was seen at least ten times. The chain has TRBV24-1 and TRBJ2-1, with a weak D call TRBD1 (6 bases). This CDR3 is built from 13 residues. The germline V gene has CDR1 KGHDR and CDR2 SFDVKD. V gave up 0 bases and J gave up 12 bases, with 11 bases separating them. DNA for the CDR3: TGTGCCACCAGTGATTTGATAGGGGGTGCGCAGTTCTTC. This translates into CATSDLIGGAQFF.

This clonotype was seen repeatedly, ten times or more. The gene calls are TRBV15 and TRBJ1-1; no definite D call. Germline CDR1 LNHNV, CDR2 YYDKDF (reference sequence). Trimming took 2 bases from V and 6 from J, leaving 10 bases between them. The CDR3 contains 13 residues. Written as DNA, the CDR3 is TGTGCCACCAGCAGACTCCCTAGTGCTGAAGCTTTCTTT. This codes for CATSRLPSAEAFF.

This clonotype has more than one count but fewer than ten. V and J are TRBV19 and TRBJ2-3; 10 nucleotides align to TRBD2. The CDR3 contains 16 residues. The germline gives CDR1 LNHDA, CDR2 SQIVND (reference sequence). V lost 1 base, J lost 4 bases, and 5 bases stayed unmatched. The CDR3, as DNA: TGTGCCAGTAGTATAGGCTTAGCGGGGGGCGCAGATACGCAGTATTTT. Its translation: CASSIGLAGGADTQYF.

To note about this clonotype: A read error may explain this, as a much larger clone is one base away. The rearrangement joins TRBV7-9 to TRBJ2-7; D ambiguous. The V end lost 2 bases, the J end lost 2 bases, and 10 bases lay between the germline ends. Germline-derived CDR1 and CDR2 are SEHNR and FQNEAQ (reference sequence). This CDR3 is 14 amino acids long. The CDR3 loop reads CASSLTSQPYEQYF. The CDR3 coding sequence is TGTGCCAGCAGCTTAACTTCACAGCCCTACGAGCAGTACTTC.

This chain uses TRBV2 with TRBJ1-6; D remains unclear. Trimming pared 0 bases from V and 7 bases from J, leaving 16 bases between. This CDR3 contains 17 residues. Germline CDR1 reads SNHLY; CDR2 reads FYNNEI. Here the CDR3 DNA reads TGTGCCAGCAGTGAAGCGGGTGTATTAGACACAAATTCACCCCTCCACTTT. This translates into CASSEAGVLDTNSPLHF.

Remarks on this clonotype: A much larger clone differs by one base, so this may be a read error. The rearrangement uses TRBV6-1 and TRBJ1-1, with a weak D call TRBD1 (5 bases). CDR1 and CDR2 (germline): MNHNS, SASEGT. The CDR3 length is 13 residues. This CDR3 reads CASSKGVNTEASF. Written as DNA, the CDR3 is TGTGCCAGCAGTAAAGGGGTGAACACTGAAGCTTCCTTT.